These 7 T cell receptor beta chains were sequenced from one sample in a study of early T cells in non-severe SARS-CoV-2 infection. In TCRdb, the 5' RACE reads were re-called with MiXCR into one record per CDR3 protein. The sample has about 67,000 distinct CDR3 sequences, approximately 10% seen once. The sample taken for sequencing was whole blood. The receptor set was obtained from an adult who was a healthcare worker with PCR-confirmed SARS-CoV-2 infection or an uninfected control (not recorded which).

In regard to this clonotype: At one end, the junction sequence differs from germline, possibly due to a read error. V and J are TRBV27 and TRBJ2-7, with TRBD1 identical over 11 bases. Germline CDR1 reads MNHEY; CDR2 reads SMNVEV (reference sequence). The CDR3 spans 12 residues. CDR3 protein: CASSFLPGTGGF. The CDR3 DNA is TGTGCCAGCAGTTTCCTACCCGGGACAGGGGGTTTC.

This clonotype was recorded many times. The chain links TRBV1 to TRBJ2-4; the table's D gene call, TRBD1, was not cross checked with the DNA. TRBV1 is flagged as a pseudogene. This CDR3 has 12 amino acids. The CDR3 DNA reads as TGCACCAGTAAACAGGGGATGAACATTCAGTACTTC. It specifies CTSKQGMNIQYF.

The table lists this clonotype with a few counts. The V gene is TRBV7-9, the J gene TRBJ2-5; no clear D. Trimming cost V 3 bases and J 0 bases, with 5 bases left between them. The CDR3 length is 13 residues. CDR1 and CDR2 (germline): SEHNR, FQNEAQ (reference sequence). The CDR3 region has the DNA TGTGCCAGCAGCTTCCCGAACCAAGAGACCCAGTACTTC. This encodes CASSFPNQETQYF. The variable domain in full, completed from reference TRBV7-9 and TRBJ2-5, reads DTGVSQNPRHKITKRGQNVTFRCDPISEHNRLYWYRQTLGQGPEFLTYFQNEAQLEKSRLLSDRFSAERPKGSFSTLEIQRTEQGDSAMYLCASSFPNQETQYFGPGTRLLVL.

The rearrangement joins TRBV5-1 to TRBJ1-1; no firm D call. The CDR3 covers 14 residues. CDR1 and CDR2 from the germline V gene are SGHRS and YFSETQ. The V and J ends lost 0 bases and 4 bases respectively, with 10 bases between them. CDR3 in DNA: TGCGCCAGCAGCTTGGGCGGGTTCGGCACTGAAGCTTTCTTT. As protein: CASSLGGFGTEAFF.

A few counts support this clonotype. This rearrangement joins TRBV11-2 to TRBJ1-6; D perhaps matches TRBD1 (5 bases). Deletions cut 6 bases from V and 7 bases from J, with 13 bases between. CDR3 length equals 14 residues. From germline, CDR1 is SGHAT and CDR2 FQNNGV. The CDR3 DNA reads as TGTGCCAGCAGTTTCGGGACCGCGAATTCACCCCTCCACTTT. Protein sequence: CASSFGTANSPLHF.

The chain combines TRBV7-3 with TRBJ2-1; TRBD2 matches 9 bases. The germline V gene encodes CDR1 SGHTA and CDR2 FQGTGA. The CDR3 extends over 15 amino acids. Trimming removed 5 bases from V and 6 bases from J; junction bases left unmatched: 8. CDR3 residues: CASSIGASGVNEQFF. DNA of the CDR3: TGTGCCAGCAGCATAGGGGCTAGCGGGGTCAATGAGCAGTTCTTC. Full variable domain (outside the CDR3, taken from reference TRBV7-3 and TRBJ2-1): GAGVSQTPSNKVTEKGKYVELRCDPISGHTALYWYRQSLGQGPEFLIYFQGTGAADDSGLPNDRFFAVRPEGSVSTLKIQRTERGDSAVYLCASSIGASGVNEQFFGPGTRLTVL.

Ten or more counts support this clonotype. This chain uses TRBV29-1 with TRBJ2-7, with D perhaps TRBD1 (6 bases). Trimming took off 4 bases at V and 2 bases at J, with 12 bases between the two ends. The CDR3 extends over 13 amino acids. The germline gives CDR1 SQVTM, CDR2 ANQGSEA. The CDR3 reads CSVADTGTYEQYF. The CDR3 DNA sequence: TGCAGCGTTGCTGATACAGGGACCTACGAGCAGTACTTC.